A single sample is the source of the 29 T cell receptor beta chains below, sequenced in a study of human T cells and chemical hapten exposure. TCRdb called the 5' RACE reads again in MiXCR, with one record for every CDR3 protein. The sample lists about 140,000 distinct CDR3 sequences; 3.5% to 5% were seen once. Total RNA extraction was carried out from unfractionated whole blood. The source is a female donor in good health.

At least ten counts were recorded for this clonotype. The chain has TRBV11-2 and TRBJ2-7; TRBD2 aligns across 7 bases. V was pared by 5 bases and J by 0 bases, with 4 bases of the junction left unmatched. The CDR3 extends over 14 amino acids. Germline V gives CDR1 SGHAT, CDR2 FQNNGV. The CDR3 region has the DNA TGTGCCAGCAGCATCGTAGCGGGCTCCTACGAGCAGTACTTC. This gives the protein CASSIVAGSYEQYF.

This clonotype was seen a few times. This rearrangement joins TRBV7-6 to TRBJ1-3, with D hard to call. CDR3 length equals 17 residues. Germline assignment: CDR1 SGHVS and CDR2 FNYEAQ. V lost 1 base and J lost 0, with 13 bases in between. CDR3 residues: CASSLGTPANSGNTIYF. The CDR3 bases are TGTGCCAGCAGCTTAGGCACACCAGCGAACTCTGGAAACACCATATATTTT.

At least ten counts were recorded for this clonotype. The V call is TRBV2, the J call TRBJ2-3, with a tentative D call TRBD1 (5 bases). CDR1 is SNHLY and CDR2 is FYNNEI in the germline V gene. V lost 11 bases to trimming and J lost 2 bases, with 11 bases between them. The CDR3 consists of 12 residues. CDR3 loop: CAGARLTDTQYF. The CDR3 coding sequence is TGTGCCGGGGCCAGGCTCACAGATACGCAGTATTTT.

This clonotype has at least ten counts. V and J are TRBV7-2 and TRBJ1-1, with D possibly TRBD1 on 5 matching bases. The CDR3 has 13 residues. Deletions cut 4 bases from V and 5 bases from J, with 11 bases between. Germline loops: CDR1 SGHTA, CDR2 FQGNSA. As DNA, the CDR3 is TGTGCCAGCAGCTCCACAGGTTCTACTGAAGCTTTCTTT. Residues: CASSSTGSTEAFF.

This clonotype was picked up many times. The chain uses TRBV6-2 or TRBV6-3 and TRBJ2-7, with D hard to call. The V end was cut by 6 bases, the J end by 7 bases, with 16 bases between. In germline, CDR1 is MNHEY, CDR2 SVGEGT. The CDR3 length is 13 residues. CDR3 nucleotide sequence: TGTGCCAGCAGCTCCGACTCGGTTCGGGAGCAGTACTTC. Residues: CASSSDSVREQYF.

This clonotype has ten or more counts. The chain uses TRBV20-1 and TRBJ2-2; D is unresolved. V lost 1 base and J lost 4, with 4 bases in between. The germline V gene has CDR1 DFQATT and CDR2 SNEGSKA (reference sequence). This CDR3 comprises 12 residues. The CDR3 sequence: CSARAGTGELFF. The CDR3 nucleotides read TGCAGTGCTAGAGCCGGCACCGGGGAGCTGTTTTTT.

This clonotype was observed at least ten times. The V call is TRBV19, the J call TRBJ1-5; D ambiguous. This CDR3 is 13 amino acids long. Germline V gene sequence: CDR1 LNHDA, CDR2 SQIVND (reference sequence). With 4 bases removed from V and 3 bases from J, the gap between germline ends came to 7 bases. The CDR3 DNA reads as TGTGCCAGTAGTAGTGTCCCCAATCAGCCCCAGCATTTT. Translating it yields CASSSVPNQPQHF. Combining the CDR3 with reference TRBV19 and TRBJ1-5 gives the whole variable domain DGGITQSPKYLFRKEGQNVTLSCEQNLNHDAMYWYRQDPGQGLRLIYYSQIVNDFQKGDIAEGYSVSREKKESFPLTVTSAQKNPTAFYLCASSSVPNQPQHFGDGTRLSIL.

This clonotype showed up many times. V usage is TRBV11-2 and J usage is TRBJ2-7; D is perhaps TRBD1 (7 bases). Trimming stripped 5 bases from V and 5 bases from J, with 28 bases between. Germline V gene sequence: CDR1 SGHAT, CDR2 FQNNGV. There are 18 residues in the CDR3. Here the CDR3 reads CASSPQGGLGIRPHEQYF. The DNA of the CDR3 is TGTGCCAGCAGCCCCCAGGGGGGTTTGGGGATTAGACCCCACGAGCAGTACTTC.

The sample holds many counts of this clonotype. The chain joins TRBV5-1 to TRBJ2-7; 7 bases are a match to TRBD1. Germline lookup yields CDR1 SGHRS and CDR2 YFSETQ. J lost 7 bases, V lost 4 bases, and 11 bases had no gene match. The CDR3 sequence is 14 residues long. This chain's CDR3 is CASSIGQVVPEQYF. The CDR3 nucleotides read TGCGCCAGCAGCATTGGACAGGTGGTCCCGGAGCAGTACTTC.

This clonotype occurred many times. This chain links TRBV2 with TRBJ1-5; TRBD1 is a possible D gene (5 bases). CDR1 is SNHLY, CDR2 FYNNEI, per germline. The CDR3 covers 14 residues. V was cut by 4 bases and J by 1 base, with 8 bases left in between. The CDR3 here is CASSGWDSNQPQHF. CDR3 DNA sequence: TGTGCCAGCAGTGGGTGGGACAGCAATCAGCCCCAGCATTTT.

This clonotype was detected many times. The chain combines TRBV4-2 with TRBJ1-4, with D uncertain. V was pared by 1 base and J by 7 bases, with 10 bases between. This CDR3 has 14 amino acids. The V gene's germline CDR1 is LGHNA and CDR2 YNFKEQ. This chain's CDR3 is CASSQGVVPEKLFF. CDR3 coding DNA: TGTGCCAGCAGCCAAGGGGTGGTCCCTGAAAAACTGTTTTTT.

This clonotype was seen a handful of times. The chain couples TRBV4-1 to TRBJ2-5; TRBD1 matches at 7 bases. Losses at the gene ends were 3 bases for V and 3 bases for J; bases not matched to a gene: 4. There are 14 residues in the CDR3. CDR1 is MGHRA, CDR2 YSYEKL, per germline. CDR3 nucleotide sequence: TGCGCCAGCAGCCATCGGACAGGAGAAGAGACCCAGTACTTC. Encoded protein: CASSHRTGEETQYF.

This clonotype has more than one count but fewer than ten. V is TRBV27 and J is TRBJ2-1; 7 bases fit TRBD2. Germline V gives CDR1 MNHEY, CDR2 SMNVEV (reference sequence). The CDR3 runs 18 residues. V was clipped by 5 bases and J by 0 bases; unmatched bases: 13. The CDR3 region is CASSAGRAQVSSYNEQFF. CDR3 coding DNA: TGTGCCAGCAGTGCTGGGAGGGCACAAGTCAGCTCCTACAATGAGCAGTTCTTC.

The V gene is TRBV7-9, the J gene TRBJ1-2; D gene uncertain. Per the germline V gene, CDR1 is SEHNR and CDR2 is FQNEAQ (reference sequence). V was trimmed by 5 bases and J by 1 base, leaving 11 bases between them. This CDR3 contains 14 residues. CDR3 DNA sequence: TGTGCCAGCAGCCCCTCTGGGATTAACTATGGCTACACCTTC. Translation gives CASSPSGINYGYTF.

This clonotype has at least ten counts. This chain links TRBV3-1 with TRBJ2-7; perhaps TRBD2 as D (5 bases). Germline V CDR1 and CDR2: LGHDT, YNNKEL (reference sequence). There are 14 residues in the CDR3. V was cut by 1 base and J by 2 bases, with 9 bases left in between. CDR3 loop: CASSQGGLTYEQYF. The CDR3 DNA reads TGTGCCAGCAGCCAAGGTGGACTTACCTACGAGCAGTACTTC.

This sequence joins TRBV5-1 and TRBJ2-1; D is perhaps TRBD1 or TRBD2 (5 bases each). CDR3 length: 17 amino acids. V was pared by 1 base and J by 0 bases, with 14 bases between. Germline V gene data show CDR1 as SGHRS and CDR2 as YFSETQ. CDR3 bases: TGCGCCAGCAGCTTGAGGGACGGTGGGAGCTCCTACAATGAGCAGTTCTTC. Protein sequence: CASSLRDGGSSYNEQFF.

This clonotype was observed at least ten times. This chain joins TRBV3-1 and TRBJ1-5, with D perhaps TRBD1 (5 bases). Trimming removed 2 bases from V and 5 bases from J, with 13 bases in between. The CDR3 contains 15 residues. CDR1 is LGHDT and CDR2 is YNNKEL in the germline V gene (reference sequence). The CDR3 sequence is CASSQPTRGYQPQHF. In nucleotides, the CDR3 is TGTGCCAGCAGCCAACCGACTAGGGGATATCAGCCCCAGCATTTT.

The sample holds many counts of this clonotype. Written as DNA, the CDR3 is TGTGCCAGCAGCTTGGCGCCGGGACAGGGGACCGGGGAGCTGTTTTTT. Protein sequence: CASSLAPGQGTGELFF. This chain connects TRBV5-5 to TRBJ2-2; 10 bases match TRBD1. Germline CDR1 SGHKS, CDR2 YYEKEE (reference sequence). Trimming cost V 0 bases and J 5 bases; bases outside gene matches: 4. The CDR3 spans 16 residues. Supplemented by reference TRBV5-5 and TRBJ2-2, the full variable domain reads DAGVTQSPTHLIKTRGQQVTLRCSPISGHKSVSWYQQVLGQGPQFIFQYYEKEERGRGNFPDRFSARQFPNYSSELNVNALLLGDSALYLCASSLAPGQGTGELFFGEGSRLTVL.

This clonotype occurred many times. The chain joins TRBV29-1 to TRBJ2-2; the D gene is possibly TRBD2 (5 bases). Germline-derived CDR1 and CDR2 are SQVTM and ANQGSEA. The CDR3 extends over 14 amino acids. Trimming removed 6 bases from V and 2 bases from J, with 13 bases in between. CDR3 residues: CSVERETNTGELFF. CDR3 DNA: TGCAGCGTCGAGAGGGAGACCAACACCGGGGAGCTGTTTTTT.

The table lists this clonotype with many counts. The CDR3 here is CASSLVQGASEAFF. The CDR3 DNA is TGCGCCAGCAGCTTGGTACAGGGGGCATCTGAAGCTTTCTTT. The chain joins TRBV5-1 to TRBJ1-1; 9 bases are a match to TRBD1. Trimming cost V 0 bases and J 6 bases; bases outside gene matches: 3. CDR3 length: 14 amino acids. Germline assignment: CDR1 SGHRS and CDR2 YFSETQ.

Comments on this clonotype: A much larger clone is a single base away; this may be a read error. The chain recombines TRBV12-3 or TRBV12-4 with TRBJ2-3, with D hard to call. The CDR3 totals 15 residues. V was clipped by 8 bases and J by 0 bases, with 15 bases between them. This CDR3 reads CASRRKTTSTDTQYF. As DNA, the CDR3 is TGTGCCAGCCGCAGGAAAACAACTAGCACAGATACGCAGTATTTT.

This clonotype has at least ten counts. The V gene is TRBV4-3, the J gene TRBJ2-7; no definite D call. This CDR3 contains 16 residues. V lost 0 bases and J 4 bases, leaving 16 bases between the germline ends. Germline CDR1 and CDR2: LGHNA and YSLEER. The CDR3 DNA is TGCGCCAGCAGCCAAGATCCCTCCCGGGTCGCGTACGAGCAGTACTTC. Residues: CASSQDPSRVAYEQYF.

In its sample, this clonotype was seen many times. V usage is TRBV7-8 and J usage is TRBJ2-1; TRBD1 matches 9 bases. The junction had 10 bases not matched to a gene; V was cut back by 4 bases and J by 6 bases. CDR1 is SGHVS, CDR2 FQNEAQ, per germline. The CDR3 is 16 amino acids. The DNA for the CDR3 is TGTGCCAGCAGCTCCACCGGGACAGGGATAGTCAATGAGCAGTTCTTC. It is translated as CASSSTGTGIVNEQFF.

This clonotype has ten or more counts. The rearrangement uses TRBV12-3 or TRBV12-4 and TRBJ2-2; the D is unclear. V lost 5 bases to trimming and J lost 9 bases, with 10 bases between them. This CDR3 contains 12 residues. CDR3 nucleotide sequence: TGTGCCAGCAGTCCGGCGGCGTGGGAGCTGTTTTTT. It yields the protein CASSPAAWELFF.

This clonotype was detected a few times. The chain couples TRBV14 to TRBJ2-2; D not certain. V was shortened by 2 bases and J by 2 bases, with 9 bases between the two germline ends. Germline V lookup: CDR1 SGHDN, CDR2 FVKESK. CDR3 length: 15 amino acids. The CDR3 region has the DNA TGTGCCAGCAGCCAACTCCAAAAAAACACCGGGGAGCTGTTTTTT. It is translated as CASSQLQKNTGELFF.

This clonotype has ten or more counts. The V call is TRBV6-6, the J call TRBJ1-4; the match to TRBD1 covers 8 bases. The CDR3 is 16 amino acids. Trimming at V came to 6 bases and at J to 8 bases, leaving 14 bases not matched to a gene. Germline values: CDR1 MNHNY, CDR2 SVGAGI (reference sequence). The CDR3 nucleotides read TGTGCCAGCAGCCGCCCCCTGGACAGGGTAAAGGAAAAACTGTTTTTT. Protein product: CASSRPLDRVKEKLFF.

This clonotype turned up a few times. V and J are TRBV19 and TRBJ2-3; D is undetermined. V shed 5 bases and J shed 2 bases, with 14 bases lying between them. CDR3 length: 15 amino acids. Germline CDR1 reads LNHDA; CDR2 reads SQIVND (reference sequence). The CDR3 DNA reads as TGTGCCAGTAGTGGTGGGCGCTCACCCACAGATACGCAGTATTTT. Its translation is CASSGGRSPTDTQYF.

Only a few counts were recorded for this clonotype. V is TRBV7-2 and J is TRBJ1-2; D is unresolved. This CDR3 has 13 residues. The germline V gene has CDR1 SGHTA and CDR2 FQGNSA. Between the trimmed V and J ends, which lost 9 bases and 0 bases, there was a span of 11 bases. The CDR3: CARGSGTNYGYTF. The CDR3 coding sequence is TGTGCCAGAGGTTCCGGGACTAACTATGGCTACACCTTC.

This clonotype was seen a handful of times. The CDR3 sequence is CASSYSSTPYEQYF. The CDR3 DNA is TGTGCCAGCAGTTACTCTTCGACACCCTACGAGCAGTACTTC. The chain links TRBV6-2 or TRBV6-3 to TRBJ2-7, with D hard to call. The CDR3 extends over 14 amino acids. V was shortened by 0 bases and J by 2 bases, with 8 bases between the two germline ends. Germline V gene sequence: CDR1 MNHEY, CDR2 SVGEGT.